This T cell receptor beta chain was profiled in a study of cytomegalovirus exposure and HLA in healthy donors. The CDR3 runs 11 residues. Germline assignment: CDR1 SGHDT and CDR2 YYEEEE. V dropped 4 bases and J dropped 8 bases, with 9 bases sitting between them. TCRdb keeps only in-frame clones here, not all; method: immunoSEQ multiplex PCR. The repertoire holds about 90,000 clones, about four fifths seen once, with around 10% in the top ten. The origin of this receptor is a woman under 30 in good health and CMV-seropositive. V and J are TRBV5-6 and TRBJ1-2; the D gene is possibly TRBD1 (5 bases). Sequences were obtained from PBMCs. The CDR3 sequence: CASSPGGGYTF. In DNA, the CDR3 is TGTGCCAGCAGCCCGGGGGGGGGCTACACCTTC.